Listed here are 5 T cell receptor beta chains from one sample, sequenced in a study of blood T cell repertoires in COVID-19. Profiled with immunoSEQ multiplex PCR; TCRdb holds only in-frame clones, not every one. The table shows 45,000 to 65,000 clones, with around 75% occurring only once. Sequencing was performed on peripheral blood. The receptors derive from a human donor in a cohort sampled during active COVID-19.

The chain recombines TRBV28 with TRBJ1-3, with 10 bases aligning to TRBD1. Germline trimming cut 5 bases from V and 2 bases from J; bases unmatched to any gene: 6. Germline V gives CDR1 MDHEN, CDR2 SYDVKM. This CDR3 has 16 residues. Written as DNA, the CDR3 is TGTGCCAGCAGTCCCGGGGGGACAGGGGCTGGAAACACCATATATTTT. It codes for CASSPGGTGAGNTIYF.

Here the CDR3 reads CASSQDVRREETQYF. Here the CDR3 DNA reads TGTGCCAGCAGCCAAGATGTGCGGCGGGAAGAGACCCAGTACTTC. This sequence joins TRBV4-2 and TRBJ2-5; TRBD2 might be the D (5 bases). The CDR3 spans 15 residues. V shed 0 bases and J shed 3 bases, with 11 bases lying between them. In germline, CDR1 is LGHNA, CDR2 YNFKEQ.

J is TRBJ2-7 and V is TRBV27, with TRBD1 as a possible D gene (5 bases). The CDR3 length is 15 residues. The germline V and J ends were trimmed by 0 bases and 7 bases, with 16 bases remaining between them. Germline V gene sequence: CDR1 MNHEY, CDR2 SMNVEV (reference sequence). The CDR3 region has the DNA TGTGCCAGCAGTTTATCAATACAGGCTACCCGGGAGCAGTACTTC. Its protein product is CASSLSIQATREQYF.

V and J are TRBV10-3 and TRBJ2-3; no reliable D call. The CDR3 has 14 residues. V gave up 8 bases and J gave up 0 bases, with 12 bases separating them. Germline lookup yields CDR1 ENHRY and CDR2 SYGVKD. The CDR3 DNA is TGTGCCATCGGTGCCTCTGAGAGCACAGATACGCAGTATTTT. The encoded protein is CAIGASESTDTQYF.

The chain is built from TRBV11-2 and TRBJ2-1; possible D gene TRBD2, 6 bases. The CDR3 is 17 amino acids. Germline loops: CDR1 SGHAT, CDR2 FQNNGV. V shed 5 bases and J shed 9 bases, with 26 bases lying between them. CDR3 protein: CASSAYRTTGGVGEQFF. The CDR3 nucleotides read TGTGCCAGCAGCGCCTACCGGACTACTGGGGGAGTAGGTGAGCAGTTCTTC. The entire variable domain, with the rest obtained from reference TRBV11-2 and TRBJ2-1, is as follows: EAGVAQSPRYKIIEKRQSVAFWCNPISGHATLYWYQQILGQGPKLLIQFQNNGVVDDSQLPKDRFSAERLKGVDSTLKIQPAKLEDSAVYLCASSAYRTTGGVGEQFFGPGTRLTVL.